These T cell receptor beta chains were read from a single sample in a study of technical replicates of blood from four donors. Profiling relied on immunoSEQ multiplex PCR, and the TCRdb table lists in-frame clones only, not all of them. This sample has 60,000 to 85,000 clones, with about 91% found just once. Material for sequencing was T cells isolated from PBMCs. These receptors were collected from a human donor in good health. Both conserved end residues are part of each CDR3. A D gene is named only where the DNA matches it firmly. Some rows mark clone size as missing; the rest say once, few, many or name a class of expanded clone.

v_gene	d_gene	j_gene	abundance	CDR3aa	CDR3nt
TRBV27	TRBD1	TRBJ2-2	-	CASSLTPAGGSPELFF	TGTGCCAGCAGTTTAACCCCCGCAGGGGGCTCTCCGGAGCTGTTTTTT
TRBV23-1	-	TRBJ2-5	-	CASSEKEETQYF	TGCGCCAGCAGCGAGAAAGAAGAGACCCAGTACTTC
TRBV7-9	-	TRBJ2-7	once	CASSLTSNEQYF	TGTGCCAGCAGCTTAACTAGTAACGAGCAGTACTTC
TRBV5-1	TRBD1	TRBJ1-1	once	CASSLQDRLWNTEAFF	TGCGCCAGCAGCCTACAGGACAGGCTGTGGAACACTGAAGCTTTCTTT
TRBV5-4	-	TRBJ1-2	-	CASSLQVGYGYTF	TGTGCCAGCAGCTTGCAGGTTGGCTATGGCTACACCTTC
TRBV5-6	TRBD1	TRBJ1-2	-	CASSTGQGNGYTF	TGTGCCAGCAGCACGGGACAGGGGAATGGCTACACCTTC
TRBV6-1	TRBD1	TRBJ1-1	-	CASTSRTGIAEAFF	TGTGCCAGCACTAGCAGGACAGGTATTGCTGAAGCTTTCTTT
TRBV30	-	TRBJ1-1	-	CAWELQGGRTEAFF	TGTGCCTGGGAGTTACAGGGAGGGAGGACTGAAGCTTTCTTT
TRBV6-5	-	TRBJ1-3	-	CASSYDSFSGNTIYF	TGTGCCAGCTCCTATGACAGTTTCTCTGGAAACACCATATATTTT
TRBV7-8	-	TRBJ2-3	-	CASSPAGTDTQYF	TGTGCCAGCAGCCCGGCGGGGACAGATACGCAGTATTTT
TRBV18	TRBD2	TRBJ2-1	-	CASSPGLAATNEQFF	TGTGCCAGCTCACCCGGACTAGCGGCAACCAATGAGCAGTTCTTC
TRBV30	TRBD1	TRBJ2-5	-	CAWTTGTGLGETQYF	TGTGCCTGGACCACCGGGACAGGGTTGGGGGAGACCCAGTACTTC
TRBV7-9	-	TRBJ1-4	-	CASSFPPATNEKLFF	TGTGCCAGCAGCTTCCCCCCGGCAACTAATGAAAAACTGTTTTTT
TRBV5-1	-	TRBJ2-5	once	CASSFTDPGETQYF	TGCGCCAGCAGCTTTACCGATCCGGGGGAGACCCAGTACTTC
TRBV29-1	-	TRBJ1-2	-	CSVEDREGDGYTF	TGCAGCGTTGAAGATCGAGAGGGGGATGGCTACACCTTC
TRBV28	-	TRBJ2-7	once	CASRYRTIEQYF	TGTGCCAGCAGGTATCGGACAATCGAGCAGTACTTC
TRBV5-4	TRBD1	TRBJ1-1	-	CASSLRTGTEAFF	TGTGCCAGCAGCTTGAGGACAGGGACTGAAGCTTTCTTT
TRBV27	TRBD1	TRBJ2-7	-	CASSLSEGARSYEQYF	TGTGCCAGCAGTTTATCCGAGGGGGCGCGTTCCTACGAGCAGTACTTC
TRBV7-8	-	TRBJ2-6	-	CASSSTRVSGANVLTF	TGTGCCAGCAGCTCAACCCGGGTCTCTGGGGCCAACGTCCTGACTTTC
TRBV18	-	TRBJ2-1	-	CASSLVNEQFF	TGTGCCAGCTCATTAGTAAATGAGCAGTTCTTC
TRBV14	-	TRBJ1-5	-	CASSQGLNQPQHF	TGTGCCAGCAGCCAAGGTTTAAATCAGCCCCAGCATTTT
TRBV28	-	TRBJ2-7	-	CASSFMALRGSEQYF	TGTGCCAGCAGTTTCATGGCCCTCAGAGGCTCCGAGCAGTACTTC
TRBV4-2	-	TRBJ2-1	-	CASSQGEDHYNEQFF	TGTGCCAGCAGCCAAGGGGAGGACCATTACAATGAGCAGTTCTTC
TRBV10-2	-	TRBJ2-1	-	CASSDPFLAGSYNEQFF	TGCGCCAGCAGCGACCCTTTCCTCGCAGGGTCCTACAATGAGCAGTTCTTC
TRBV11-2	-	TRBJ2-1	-	CASTLNYNEQFF	TGTGCCAGCACACTCAATTACAATGAGCAGTTCTTC
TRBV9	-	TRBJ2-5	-	CASSVGIDSFQETQYF	TGTGCCAGCAGCGTAGGCATAGACAGCTTTCAAGAGACCCAGTACTTC
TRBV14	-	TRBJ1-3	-	CASSQTGRVRTIYF	TGTGCCAGCAGCCAAACAGGGAGGGTTCGGACCATATATTTT
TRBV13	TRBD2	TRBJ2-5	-	CASSLSGLAAINQETQYF	TGTGCCAGCAGCTTATCCGGACTAGCGGCAATCAACCAAGAGACCCAGTACTTC
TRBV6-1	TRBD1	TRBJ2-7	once	CASSEGQGGYEQYF	TGTGCCAGCAGTGAAGGACAGGGTGGCTACGAGCAGTACTTC
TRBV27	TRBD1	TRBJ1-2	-	CASSLAQGATYTF	TGTGCCAGCAGTTTAGCACAGGGGGCGACCTACACCTTC
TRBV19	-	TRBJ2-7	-	CASSIIAGKSYEQYF	TGTGCCAGTAGTATTATTGCAGGGAAGTCCTACGAGCAGTACTTC
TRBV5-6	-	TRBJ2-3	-	CASSLVAREDTDTQYF	TGTGCCAGCAGCTTGGTAGCCAGGGAAGACACAGATACGCAGTATTTT
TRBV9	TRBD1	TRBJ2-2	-	CASSANPGGDTGELFF	TGTGCCAGCAGCGCGAACCCAGGGGGCGACACCGGGGAGCTGTTTTTT
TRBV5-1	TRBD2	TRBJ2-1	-	CASSFNRPAGVDNEQFF	TGCGCCAGCAGCTTTAACCGACCGGCGGGAGTCGACAATGAGCAGTTCTTC
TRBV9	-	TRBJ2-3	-	CASSAFRTISTDTQYF	TGTGCCAGCAGCGCCTTTAGAACGATAAGCACAGATACGCAGTATTTT
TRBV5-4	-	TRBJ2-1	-	CATLTVEDPYNEQFF	TGTGCCACCCTGACAGTTGAAGACCCCTACAATGAGCAGTTCTTC
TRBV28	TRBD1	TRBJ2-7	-	CASRKDRGRNYEQYF	TGTGCCAGCAGAAAGGACAGGGGAAGAAACTACGAGCAGTACTTC
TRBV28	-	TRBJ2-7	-	CASSVGYEQYF	TGTGCCAGCAGTGTCGGCTACGAGCAGTACTTC
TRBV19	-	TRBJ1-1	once	CASSVLSEAFF	TGTGCCAGTAGTGTCCTATCTGAAGCTTTCTTT
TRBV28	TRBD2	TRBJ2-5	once	CASSLGLAGGPRGETQYF	TGTGCCAGCAGTTTAGGGCTAGCGGGAGGGCCCCGAGGGGAGACCCAGTACTTC
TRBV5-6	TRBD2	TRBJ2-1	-	CASSLRWEGPNEQFF	TGTGCCAGCAGCTTGAGGTGGGAGGGCCCCAATGAGCAGTTCTTC
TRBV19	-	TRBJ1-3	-	CASSSRGRSGNTIYF	TGTGCCAGTAGTAGCAGGGGTAGGTCTGGAAACACCATATATTTT
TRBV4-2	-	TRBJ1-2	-	CASSQDGDNSYGYTF	TGTGCCAGCAGCCAAGATGGGGACAATAGCTATGGCTACACCTTC
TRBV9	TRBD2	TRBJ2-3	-	CASSVVLAGGPDTQYF	TGTGCCAGCAGCGTAGTTTTAGCGGGAGGCCCGGATACGCAGTATTTT
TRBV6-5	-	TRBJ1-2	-	CASSYSAGGPFYGYTF	TGTGCCAGCAGTTATAGTGCTGGAGGTCCTTTCTATGGCTACACCTTC
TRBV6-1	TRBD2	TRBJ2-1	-	CASSLSGVYNEQFF	TGTGCCAGCAGTCTTAGCGGGGTCTACAATGAGCAGTTCTTC
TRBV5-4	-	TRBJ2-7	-	CASSLAQGLDEQYF	TGTGCCAGCAGCTTGGCACAGGGTCTAGACGAGCAGTACTTC
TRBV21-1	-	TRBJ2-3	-	CASRQGKGSADTQYF	TGTGCCAGCAGACAGGGGAAGGGGTCGGCAGATACGCAGTATTTT
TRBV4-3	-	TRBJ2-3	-	CASSQEPHYKEDTDTQYF	TGCGCCAGCAGCCAAGAGCCGCATTACAAAGAGGACACAGATACGCAGTATTTT